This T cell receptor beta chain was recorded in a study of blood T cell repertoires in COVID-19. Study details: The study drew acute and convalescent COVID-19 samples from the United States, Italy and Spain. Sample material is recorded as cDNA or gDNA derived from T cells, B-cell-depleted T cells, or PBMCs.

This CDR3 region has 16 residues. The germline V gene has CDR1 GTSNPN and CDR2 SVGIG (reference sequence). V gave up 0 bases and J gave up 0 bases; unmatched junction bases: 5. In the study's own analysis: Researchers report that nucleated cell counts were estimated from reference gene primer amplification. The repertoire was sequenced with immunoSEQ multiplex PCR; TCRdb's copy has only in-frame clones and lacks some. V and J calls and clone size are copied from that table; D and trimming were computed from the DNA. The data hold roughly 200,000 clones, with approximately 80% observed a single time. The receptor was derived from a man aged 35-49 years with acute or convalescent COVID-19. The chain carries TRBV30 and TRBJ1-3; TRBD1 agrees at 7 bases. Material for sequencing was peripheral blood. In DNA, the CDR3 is TGTGCCTGGAGTGTAGGGACAGCCGGCTCTGGAAACACCATATATTTT. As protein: CAWSVGTAGSGNTIYF.